Listed here are 10 T cell receptor beta chains from one sample, sequenced in a study of T-cell reconstitution after alpha-beta-depleted transplantation in children. Unique molecular identifiers featured in how the TCRbeta library was prepared. Each CDR3 protein gets one entry after TCRdb re-called the PCR reads with MiXCR. Found here are roughly 160,000 distinct CDR3 sequences, around 10% of them singletons; the top ten hold about 13%. The sample in question was PBMCs, obtained before TCRalphabeta/CD19-depleted stem cell transplant. The source of these receptors is a boy younger than 10 with acute myeloid leukemia, due to receive a stem cell transplant.

At least ten counts were recorded for this clonotype. The rearrangement uses TRBV27 and TRBJ1-1; TRBD1 is a possible D gene (5 bases). CDR3 length equals 17 residues. Between the trimmed V and J ends, which lost 3 bases and 14 bases, there was a span of 31 bases. Germline CDR1 MNHEY, CDR2 SMNVEV (reference sequence). The CDR3, as DNA: TGTGCCAGCAGTTTGGGGGAACCAAGGAGGGTTCGACTGACCGCATTCTTT. Its translation: CASSLGEPRRVRLTAFF.

This clonotype was observed many times. The J gene is TRBJ2-7, the V gene TRBV6-6; the D gene is possibly TRBD2 (5 bases). The CDR3 is 13 residues long. CDR1 MNHNY and CDR2 SVGAGI come from the germline V gene (reference sequence). The V end lost 6 bases, the J end lost 3 bases, and 12 bases lay between the germline ends. The CDR3 DNA reads TGTGCCAGCAGATCAGCGGAGTACTACGAGCAGTACTTC. Protein product: CASRSAEYYEQYF.

Concerning this clonotype itself: A read error may explain this, as a much larger clone is one base away. The chain employs TRBV24-1 and TRBJ2-7, with D unresolved. This CDR3 has 12 residues. Trimming took 3 bases from V and 3 from J, leaving 5 bases between them. Germline assignment: CDR1 KGHDR and CDR2 SFDVKD. The CDR3: CATSDGCYEQYF. As DNA, the CDR3 is TGTGCCACCAGTGATGGCTGCTACGAGCAGTACTTC.

This clonotype has a count of ten or more. The chain combines TRBV20-1 with TRBJ2-6, with D unresolved. The ends were cut back, 2 bases at V and 0 bases at J, with 5 bases in the middle. CDR3 length equals 14 residues. Germline CDR1 is DFQATT and CDR2 is SNEGSKA (reference sequence). The CDR3 spells CSARMGSGANVLTF. CDR3 in DNA: TGCAGTGCTAGAATGGGCTCTGGGGCCAACGTCCTGACTTTC.

This clonotype showed up just a few times. V and J are TRBV12-3 or TRBV12-4 and TRBJ1-5; the D gene is possibly TRBD1 (6 bases). Trimming pared 2 bases from V and 5 bases from J, leaving 16 bases between. The CDR3 has 16 amino acids. CDR3 sequence reads: CASSLSIWTEDQPQHF. CDR3 coding DNA: TGTGCCAGCAGTTTAAGTATATGGACAGAGGATCAGCCCCAGCATTTT.

Many counts were recorded for this clonotype. This chain uses TRBV29-1 with TRBJ1-2; 10 positions match TRBD1. This CDR3 contains 18 residues. After removal of 3 bases from V and 0 bases from J, the junction contained 13 bases not matched to a gene. The germline gives CDR1 SQVTM, CDR2 ANQGSEA. The CDR3 sequence is CSVEGFWDRGGSNYGYTF. Written as DNA, the CDR3 is TGCAGCGTTGAGGGGTTTTGGGACAGGGGTGGTTCTAACTATGGCTACACCTTC.

At least ten counts were recorded for this clonotype. This sequence joins TRBV18 and TRBJ2-5, with D possibly matching TRBD1 (5 bases). CDR1 and CDR2 (germline): KGHSH, LQKENI. V was clipped by 6 bases and J by 3 bases, with 14 bases between them. The CDR3 runs to 14 residues. The DNA for the CDR3 is TGTGCCAGCTCCCCTGGGGCGCCCAAAGAGACCCAGTACTTC. It translates to CASSPGAPKETQYF.

This clonotype was counted at least ten times. This chain joins TRBV30 and TRBJ2-4; either TRBD1 or TRBD2 may supply D (5 bases each). This CDR3 contains 14 residues. Per germline, CDR1 GTSNPN and CDR2 SVGIG (reference sequence). V lost 3 bases to trimming and J lost 6 bases, with 15 bases between them. CDR3 residues: CAWSTFPGRNIQYF. CDR3 nucleotides: TGTGCCTGGAGCACTTTTCCGGGACGAAACATTCAGTACTTC.

This clonotype was detected many times. The chain uses TRBV7-6 and TRBJ2-1, with 7 bases matching TRBD1. V lost 5 bases and J lost 9; bases outside the gene matches: 4. The CDR3 covers 12 residues. Per the germline V gene, CDR1 is SGHVS and CDR2 is FNYEAQ. The CDR3 sequence is CASSRTGLEQFF. For the CDR3, the DNA is TGTGCCAGCAGCCGGACAGGTCTTGAGCAGTTCTTC. The full variable domain, rest sourced from reference TRBV7-6 and TRBJ2-1, is GAGVSQSPRYKVTKRGQDVALRCDPISGHVSLYWYRQALGQGPEFLTYFNYEAQQDKSGLPNDRFSAERPEGSISTLTIQRTEQRDSAMYRCASSRTGLEQFFGPGTRLTVL.

The chain links TRBV30 to TRBJ1-4; no reliable D call. The CDR3 is 13 residues long. V was cut by 4 bases and J by 4 bases, with 10 bases left in between. The V gene's germline CDR1 is GTSNPN and CDR2 SVGIG (reference sequence). The CDR3 region has the DNA TGTGCCTGGATCCCAGCGAATAATGAAAAACTGTTTTTT. Its translation is CAWIPANNEKLFF.